These 11 T cell receptor beta chains were all obtained from the same sample, sequenced in a study of blood T cell repertoires in COVID-19. Here immunoSEQ multiplex PCR was the method, and the copy in TCRdb shows in-frame clones only, minus some. The sample lists approximately 300,000 clones; 85% to 95% were seen once. Material for sequencing was PBMCs or T cells enriched from blood (not recorded which). Receptors originate from a woman aged 30 to 39 who had been exposed to COVID-19.

This clone was counted between two and nine times. This chain joins TRBV3-1 (or the pseudogene TRBV3-2) and TRBJ2-7; TRBD1 matches at 7 bases. Trimming cost V 4 bases and J 4 bases; bases outside gene matches: 7. Germline V lookup: CDR1 LGHDT, CDR2 YNNKEL (reference sequence). This CDR3 is 14 amino acids long. CDR3 in DNA: TGTGCCAGCAGCCCGAACAGGGGTTCGTACGAGCAGTACTTC. It encodes CASSPNRGSYEQYF.

This clone was observed once. The chain couples TRBV12-5 to TRBJ1-5, with D possibly being TRBD1 (6 bases). Germline V lookup: CDR1 LGHNT, CDR2 FRNRAP. CDR3 length equals 15 residues. The V end lost 6 bases, the J end lost 2 bases, and 14 bases lay between the germline ends. The CDR3 protein is CASGQTGMRNQPQHF. In DNA form, the CDR3 reads TGTGCTAGTGGGCAAACAGGGATGCGCAATCAGCCCCAGCATTTT. Together with reference TRBV12-5 and TRBJ1-5, the CDR3 gives the full variable domain: DARVTQTPRHKVTEMGQEVTMRCQPILGHNTVFWYRQTMMQGLELLAYFRNRAPLDDSGMPKDRFSAEMPDATLATLKIQPSEPRDSAVYFCASGQTGMRNQPQHFGDGTRLSIL.

CDR3 nucleotides: TGCGCCAGCAACCCGGGGGGTTTCTATAATTCACCCCTCCACTTT. The encoded protein is CASNPGGFYNSPLHF. The V call is TRBV5-1, the J call TRBJ1-6, with a possible D match to TRBD1 (5 bases). Germline V gene sequence: CDR1 SGHRS, CDR2 YFSETQ. CDR3 length: 15 residues. Deletions cut 6 bases from V and 3 bases from J, with 13 bases between. Supplemented by reference TRBV5-1 and TRBJ1-6, the full variable domain reads KAGVTQTPRYLIKTRGQQVTLSCSPISGHRSVSWYQQTPGQGLQFLFEYFSETQRNKGNFPGRFSGRQFSNSRSEMNVSTLELGDSALYLCASNPGGFYNSPLHFGNGTRLTVT.

The V call is TRBV5-4, the J call TRBJ1-2; 10 positions agree with TRBD1. In germline, CDR1 is SGHNT, CDR2 YYREEE (reference sequence). The CDR3 spans 14 residues. J gave up 7 bases and V 3 bases, and 6 bases lay outside the gene matches. The CDR3 DNA follows: TGTGCCAGCAGCTGGGGGACAGGGGAGGCTGGCTACACCTTC. As protein: CASSWGTGEAGYTF.

The V call is TRBV12-3 or TRBV12-4, the J call TRBJ1-2; D unclear. The CDR3 contains 12 residues. Trimming pared 6 bases from V and 9 bases from J, leaving 14 bases between. The CDR3 DNA reads TGTGCCAGCAGCCTTGGCGGGCGACGCTACACCTTC. Its protein is CASSLGGRRYTF.

This sequence joins TRBV6-5 and TRBJ1-2; 7 bases are shared with TRBD1. This CDR3 contains 15 residues. Trimming at V came to 6 bases and at J to 4 bases, leaving 11 bases not matched to a gene. The germline gives CDR1 MNHEY, CDR2 SVGAGI. In DNA form, the CDR3 reads TGTGCCAGCAGGGACGACTCAGGGGGAAGCTATGGCTACACCTTC. It encodes CASRDDSGGSYGYTF.

The chain is built from TRBV5-6 and TRBJ2-7; possibly TRBD2 for D (5 bases). This CDR3 has 12 amino acids. CDR1 and CDR2 (germline): SGHDT, YYEEEE. V lost 4 bases to trimming and J lost 4 bases, with 9 bases between them. Here the CDR3 DNA reads TGTGCCAGCAGCCCCGGACTTTACGAGCAGTACTTC. Its translation is CASSPGLYEQYF.

The chain uses TRBV18 and TRBJ1-1; maybe TRBD1 (6 bases). This CDR3 is built from 15 residues. CDR1 is KGHSH and CDR2 is LQKENI in the germline V gene. V lost 8 bases and J 4 bases, leaving 20 bases between the germline ends. The CDR3 is CASTLQGSGSTEAFF. DNA of the CDR3: TGTGCCAGCACCTTACAGGGATCAGGGAGCACTGAAGCTTTCTTT.

The chain uses TRBV1 and TRBJ2-7; whether TRBD2, the table's D call, matches the DNA was not checked. TRBV1 is classified as a pseudogene. The CDR3 is 20 residues long. In DNA form, the CDR3 reads TGCACCAGCAGCCAAGAACTTACTAGGGCTAGCGGGGGGTACTCCTACGAGCAGTACTTC. This translates into CTSSQELTRASGGYSYEQYF.

The chain combines TRBV7-3 with TRBJ1-1, with TRBD1 matching over 7 bases. The CDR3 spans 14 residues. The trim removed 5 bases at V and 1 base at J, leaving 4 bases unmatched. The V gene's germline CDR1 is SGHTA and CDR2 FQGTGA. The CDR3: CASSRTGANTEAFF. Here the CDR3 DNA reads TGTGCCAGCAGCCGAACAGGGGCGAACACTGAAGCTTTCTTT.

The rearrangement joins TRBV11-2 to TRBJ2-3, with 7 bases identical to TRBD2. V shed 6 bases and J 6 bases; nucleotides not matched to a gene: 9. Germline CDR1 SGHAT, CDR2 FQNNGV. The CDR3 has 14 residues. For the CDR3, the DNA is TGTGCCAGCAGTCATGGGACTACTCAGGATACGCAGTATTTT. Its translation: CASSHGTTQDTQYF.